The subject of this entry is one T cell receptor beta chain. The same CDR3 is also encoded by other DNA sequences in this sample. These data originate in a study of blood T cell repertoires in COVID-19. Study in general: Samples taken during acute and convalescent COVID-19 were collected in the United States, Italy and Spain.

This table comes from immunoSEQ multiplex PCR, and its TCRdb copy is limited to in-frame clones, with some not included. The table lists about 260,000 clones, 85% to 90% of them singletons, with over 2% in the top ten. Cohort allocation depended upon clinical history that participants reported. Sequencing input: PBMCs or T cells enriched from blood (not recorded which). The receptor was isolated from a woman aged 18-29 years who had recovered from COVID-19.

The CDR3 region is CASSMGQDYGYTF. CDR3 in DNA: TGTGCCAGTAGTATGGGTCAGGACTATGGCTACACCTTC. This rearrangement joins TRBV19 to TRBJ1-2; D gene uncertain. This CDR3 region has 13 residues. Germline values: CDR1 LNHDA, CDR2 SQIVND (reference sequence). Trimming pared 3 bases from V and 3 bases from J, leaving 8 bases between.